These 18 T cell receptor beta chains came from one sample sequenced in a study of radiotherapy plus CTLA-4 blockade in lung cancer. Clones were read by immunoSEQ multiplex PCR, and TCRdb kept only the in-frame ones, dropping some. This sample has roughly 98,000 clones, with approximately 82% found just once. The material sequenced was peripheral blood, taken from a patient treated with radiotherapy plus ipilimumab. The receptors stem from a human donor with non-small cell lung cancer that progressed on radiotherapy plus ipilimumab.

The rearrangement uses TRBV29-1 and TRBJ1-1; D perhaps matches TRBD1 (5 bases). Trimming stripped 5 bases from V and 6 bases from J, with 13 bases between. Germline V gene sequence: CDR1 SQVTM, CDR2 ANQGSEA. The CDR3 runs 12 residues. CDR3 region: CSVQDTSAEAFF. The CDR3 DNA reads TGCAGCGTTCAGGACACCTCTGCTGAAGCTTTCTTT. The variable domain in full, completed from reference TRBV29-1 and TRBJ1-1, reads SAVISQKPSRDICQRGTSLTIQCQVDSQVTMMFWYRQQPGQSLTLIATANQGSEATYESGFVIDKFPISRPNLTFSTLTVSNMSPEDSSIYLCSVQDTSAEAFFGQGTRLTVV.

The chain links TRBV25-1 to TRBJ1-1, with D possibly TRBD1 on 5 matching bases. CDR1 and CDR2 (germline): MGHDK, SYGVNS. CDR3 length: 13 amino acids. V gave up 6 bases and J gave up 4 bases, with 12 bases separating them. This chain's CDR3 is CASSWGEGTEAFF. For the CDR3, the DNA is TGTGCCAGCAGCTGGGGCGAGGGCACTGAAGCTTTCTTT.

The chain couples TRBV6-6 to TRBJ2-3, with TRBD2 matching over 8 bases. V lost 8 bases and J lost 2; bases outside the gene matches: 6. In germline, CDR1 is MNHNY, CDR2 SVGAGI (reference sequence). This CDR3 contains 14 residues. The CDR3 DNA is TGTGCCAGCTTAAAGCGGGGGACCACAGATACGCAGTATTTT. Translation: CASLKRGTTDTQYF.

This clone was counted between two and nine times. The rearrangement uses TRBV28 and TRBJ1-2; D perhaps matches TRBD1 (5 bases). CDR1 MDHEN and CDR2 SYDVKM come from the germline V gene. V lost 2 bases and J 4 bases, leaving 11 bases between the germline ends. The CDR3 has 14 residues. This chain's CDR3 is CASSLAGTGYGYTF. CDR3 DNA: TGTGCCAGCAGTTTAGCAGGGACGGGCTATGGCTACACCTTC.

This clone showed up just a few times. V gene TRBV2 combines with J gene TRBJ2-3, with D unclear. CDR3 length: 14 residues. The V end was cut by 7 bases, the J end by 1 base, with 12 bases between. Germline values: CDR1 SNHLY, CDR2 FYNNEI. CDR3 residues: CASMTLRGTDTQYF. The CDR3 nucleotides read TGTGCCAGCATGACCTTAAGAGGCACAGATACGCAGTATTTT. The entire variable domain, with the rest obtained from reference TRBV2 and TRBJ2-3, is as follows: EPEVTQTPSHQVTQMGQEVILRCVPISNHLYFYWYRQILGQKVEFLVSFYNNEISEKSEIFDDQFSVERPDGSNFTLKIRSTKLEDSAMYFCASMTLRGTDTQYFGPGTRLTVL.

Comment on this clone: The sample contains more than one DNA sequence encoding this CDR3. The CDR3 region has the DNA TGTGCCAGCAGCGGAGAAGGGACAGGGGGCTATGGCTACACCTTC. It specifies CASSGEGTGGYGYTF. The chain recombines TRBV9 with TRBJ1-2, with TRBD1 matching 11 bases. The CDR3 totals 15 residues. The V segment lost 3 bases and the J segment 4 bases; nucleotides outside the gene matches: 5. Germline V gene lookup returns CDR1 SGDLS and CDR2 YYNGEE. The whole variable domain, filled in from reference TRBV9 and TRBJ1-2, reads DSGVTQTPKHLITATGQRVTLRCSPRSGDLSVYWYQQSLDQGLQFLIQYYNGEERAKGNILERFSAQQFPDLHSELNLSSLELGDSALYFCASSGEGTGGYGYTFGSGTRLTVV.

This clone was recorded a few times. The chain has TRBV14 and TRBJ2-5; D call uncertain. Per germline, CDR1 SGHDN and CDR2 FVKESK. The length of the CDR3 is 11 residues. The V and J ends lost 2 bases and 6 bases respectively, with 4 bases between them. The CDR3 reads CASSQSKTQYF. Written as DNA, the CDR3 is TGTGCCAGCAGCCAATCGAAGACCCAGTACTTC.

This chain joins TRBV6-5 and TRBJ2-7; tentative D call: TRBD1 (5 bases). This CDR3 is built from 14 residues. The V end was cut by 4 bases, the J end by 0 bases, with 10 bases between. CDR1 and CDR2 (germline): MNHEY, SVGAGI. CDR3 sequence reads: CASSSFQGSYEQYF. In DNA form, the CDR3 reads TGTGCCAGCAGTTCGTTCCAGGGCTCCTACGAGCAGTACTTC.

This chain connects TRBV4-1 to TRBJ1-2; possible D gene TRBD1, 6 bases. Trimming cost V 3 bases and J 0 bases, with 17 bases left between them. CDR1 is MGHRA and CDR2 is YSYEKL in the germline V gene. CDR3 length: 17 amino acids. The CDR3 coding sequence is TGCGCCAGCAGCCACCCTTCGTGGAGGGGGTCTAACTATGGCTACACCTTC. This translates into CASSHPSWRGSNYGYTF.

This clone was seen a single time. This chain joins TRBV11-2 and TRBJ2-7; a possible D gene is TRBD2 (6 bases). The V and J ends lost 5 bases and 6 bases respectively, with 20 bases between them. Germline-derived CDR1 and CDR2 are SGHAT and FQNNGV. The CDR3 has 15 amino acids. The CDR3 sequence: CASSIPGLLAPEQYF. The CDR3 nucleotides read TGTGCCAGCAGCATCCCGGGACTCCTAGCACCCGAGCAGTACTTC.

This chain uses TRBV6-4 with TRBJ2-1; D gene ambiguous. The V end was cut by 3 bases, the J end by 7 bases, with 4 bases between. Germline CDR1 is MRHNA and CDR2 is SNTAGT. The CDR3 length is 11 residues. The CDR3: CASSEDNEQFF. The CDR3 DNA follows: TGTGCCAGCAGTGAAGATAATGAGCAGTTCTTC.

The rearrangement links TRBV5-8 to TRBJ1-6; D may be TRBD1 (5 bases). The germline V and J ends were trimmed by 0 bases and 6 bases, with 16 bases remaining between them. The CDR3 consists of 17 residues. CDR1 and CDR2 from the germline V gene are SGHTS and YDEGEE. Here the CDR3 DNA reads TGTGCCAGCAGCTTGGGATACTCAGGAAGGGGTAATTCACCCCTCCACTTT. This sequence encodes CASSLGYSGRGNSPLHF.

This sequence joins TRBV19 and TRBJ2-3; TRBD2 matches 7 bases. Germline V lookup: CDR1 LNHDA, CDR2 SQIVND (reference sequence). The ends lost 7 bases at V and 1 base at J; junction bases unmatched: 8. The length of the CDR3 is 15 residues. CDR3 loop: CASTPSGPRTDTQYF. The CDR3 coding sequence is TGTGCCAGTACCCCTAGCGGTCCCCGCACAGATACGCAGTATTTT.

The V gene is TRBV29-1, the J gene TRBJ2-7; D is perhaps TRBD1 (5 bases). The length of the CDR3 is 14 residues. Trimming left V 4 bases short and J 6 bases short, with 19 bases between. Germline assignment: CDR1 SQVTM and CDR2 ANQGSEA. Here the CDR3 reads CSVVLRIWGGEQYF. The CDR3 DNA sequence: TGCAGCGTTGTCTTACGTATTTGGGGCGGCGAGCAGTACTTC.

J is TRBJ1-4 and V is TRBV4-1; D is perhaps TRBD1 (5 bases). CDR3 length: 13 residues. Germline lookup yields CDR1 MGHRA and CDR2 YSYEKL. V lost 0 bases to trimming and J lost 10 bases, with 9 bases between them. CDR3 nucleotide sequence: TGCGCCAGCAGCCAAGACAGGGACTCAAAACTGTTTTTT. Protein product: CASSQDRDSKLFF.

The rearrangement uses TRBV28 and TRBJ1-2; D is uncertain. V was pared by 6 bases and J by 3 bases, with 20 bases between. The CDR3 is 16 residues long. Germline CDR1 MDHEN, CDR2 SYDVKM. CDR3 coding DNA: TGTGCCAGCAGCAATTATGGCCCGACTGAAGACTATGGCTACACCTTC. Protein product: CASSNYGPTEDYGYTF.

V usage is TRBV5-6 and J usage is TRBJ1-1; D not resolved. The CDR3 loop spans 17 amino acids. CDR1 is SGHDT, CDR2 YYEEEE, per germline. V was cut by 4 bases and J by 0 bases, with 19 bases left in between. The CDR3 reads CASSPRALSRMNTEAFF. In DNA form, the CDR3 reads TGTGCCAGCAGCCCCCGGGCCCTTAGTAGAATGAACACTGAAGCTTTCTTT.

This chain links TRBV6-1 with TRBJ2-2; TRBD1 agrees at 7 bases. Trimming took 5 bases from V and 2 from J; bases not matched to a gene: 5. The CDR3 contains 15 residues. CDR1 is MNHNS and CDR2 is SASEGT in the germline V gene. The CDR3 bases are TGTGCCAGCAGTTGGAGACAGGGCAACACCGGGGAGCTGTTTTTT. Translating it yields CASSWRQGNTGELFF.